Listed here are 6 T cell receptor beta chains from one sample, sequenced in a study of Ad26.COV2.S vaccination and SARS-CoV-2 variants. Measured with immunoSEQ multiplex PCR; TCRdb has only the in-frame clones, and not every one. The repertoire consists of over 200,000 clones, with approximately 87% occurring once and the leading ten covering approximately 11%. Stated treatment: 19 received Ad26.COV2.S at low or high dose, single or two shots; roughly five received placebo; per-sample allocation not given. It was on day 63 after the first vaccine or placebo injection that samples were taken. Sequencing was performed on peripheral blood, taken in a trial of Ad26.COV2.S vaccine versus placebo. The receptor source for this set is a person aged 18-60 years who received the Ad26.COV2.S COVID-19 vaccine or a placebo.

This clone was found once. This sequence joins TRBV21-1 and TRBJ1-2. TRBV21-1 is a listed pseudogene. The CDR3 has 15 residues. CDR3 sequence reads: CASSKGEGMNYGYTF. CDR3 nucleotides: TGTGCCAGCAGCAAAGGGGAAGGGATGAACTATGGCTACACCTTC.

The chain employs TRBV6-4 and TRBJ1-1; a weak D match, TRBD1 (6 bases). Germline V gene lookup returns CDR1 MRHNA and CDR2 SNTAGT. The V and J ends lost 6 bases and 1 base respectively, with 9 bases between them. The CDR3 is 13 residues long. CDR3 sequence (DNA): TGTGCCAGCAGCCAGGGGCGGAACACTGAAGCTTTCTTT. Protein sequence: CASSQGRNTEAFF.

This chain joins TRBV5-1 and TRBJ2-5, with no clear D. Looked up from germline, CDR1 is SGHRS and CDR2 is YFSETQ. The CDR3 sequence is 15 residues long. The ends were cut back, 0 bases at V and 4 bases at J, with 13 bases in the middle. CDR3 sequence: CASSLASQRIETQYF. DNA of the CDR3: TGCGCCAGCAGCTTGGCATCCCAGAGAATAGAGACCCAGTACTTC.

The V call is TRBV10-3, the J call TRBJ1-6; weak D call: TRBD1 (5 bases). From germline, CDR1 is ENHRY and CDR2 SYGVKD. V shed 3 bases and J shed 9 bases, with 9 bases lying between them. This CDR3 has 13 amino acids. The CDR3 DNA follows: TGTGCCATCAGTGATTCGACAGCTTCACCCCTCCACTTT. Translating it yields CAISDSTASPLHF.

A single count supports this clone. V is TRBV30 and J is TRBJ1-1, with 9 bases aligning to TRBD1. The germline CDR1 and CDR2 sequences are GTSNPN and SVGIG (reference sequence). The trim removed 4 bases at V and 7 bases at J, leaving 10 bases unmatched. The CDR3 spans 14 residues. The CDR3, as DNA: TGTGCCTGGACTTTGACGGGACAGGGTAATGAAGCTTTCTTT. Translated, it gives CAWTLTGQGNEAFF.

This clone appeared a few times. The chain carries TRBV6-2 or TRBV6-3 and TRBJ1-5; D unclear. Trimming shortened V by 0 bases and J by 4 bases, and 10 bases separated the two germline ends. Germline CDR1 MNHEY, CDR2 SVGEGT. The CDR3 consists of 15 residues. CDR3 DNA: TGTGCCAGCAGTTACTCTCGGCAGCCTAATCAGCCCCAGCATTTT. Amino acids: CASSYSRQPNQPQHF.